These 10 T cell receptor beta chains share one sample of origin, sequenced in a study of OX40 agonist ivuxolimab in advanced cancers. Some clones are missing from TCRdb's copy, which holds only in-frame ones; the method was immunoSEQ multiplex PCR. The table shows over 55,000 clones, with around 88% occurring only once. Sequenced here: CD4+ or CD8+ T cells sorted from blood, sampled in a trial of the OX40 agonist ivuxolimab. The receptors shown here come from an adult with an advanced solid tumor such as melanoma, head and neck, liver or kidney cancer.

The V call is TRBV18, the J call TRBJ2-5, with 8 bases matching TRBD1. From germline, CDR1 is KGHSH and CDR2 LQKENI. Germline trimming cut 0 bases from V and 1 base from J; bases unmatched to any gene: 1. The CDR3 covers 15 residues. CDR3 sequence: CASSPPGQGQETQYF. As DNA, the CDR3 is TGTGCCAGCTCACCACCAGGACAGGGCCAAGAGACCCAGTACTTC.

This clone occurred a few times. The J gene is TRBJ2-1, the V gene TRBV5-4; the D gene is possibly TRBD2 (6 bases). V lost 3 bases and J 5 bases, leaving 12 bases between the germline ends. Per the germline V gene, CDR1 is SGHNT and CDR2 is YYREEE (reference sequence). The CDR3 contains 14 residues. The CDR3 DNA reads TGTGCCAGCAGCTCACCGGGACTTAACAATGAGCAGTTCTTC. Its protein product is CASSSPGLNNEQFF.

The chain is built from TRBV5-1 and TRBJ2-1; D may be TRBD1 or TRBD2 (6 bases each). Trimming took 1 base from V and 8 from J, leaving 16 bases between them. The germline V gene encodes CDR1 SGHRS and CDR2 YFSETQ. The CDR3 contains 15 residues. This CDR3 is CASSLRSGRGDEQFF. The CDR3 DNA is TGCGCCAGCAGCTTGAGAAGCGGTAGGGGGGATGAGCAGTTCTTC.

This clone was counted between two and nine times. J is TRBJ1-1 and V is TRBV10-3; TRBD1 matches 7 bases. From germline, CDR1 is ENHRY and CDR2 SYGVKD. V trimming: 6 bases; J trimming: 7 bases; junction bases outside the gene matches: 8. The CDR3 totals 13 residues. CDR3 in amino acids: CAISLGTVDEAFF. The CDR3 nucleotides read TGTGCCATCAGCCTCGGGACAGTGGATGAAGCTTTCTTT.

In this sample, this clone turned up once. The chain joins TRBV7-3 to TRBJ2-1; D remains unclear. There are 13 residues in the CDR3. Trimming took 1 base from V and 5 from J, leaving 6 bases between them. Germline V lookup: CDR1 SGHTA, CDR2 FQGTGA. The CDR3 sequence is CASSLMADNEQFF. The CDR3 DNA reads as TGTGCCAGCAGCTTAATGGCTGACAATGAGCAGTTCTTC. The whole variable domain, filled in from reference TRBV7-3 and TRBJ2-1, reads GAGVSQTPSNKVTEKGKYVELRCDPISGHTALYWYRQSLGQGPEFLIYFQGTGAADDSGLPNDRFFAVRPEGSVSTLKIQRTERGDSAVYLCASSLMADNEQFFGPGTRLTVL.

This clone appeared once. This sequence joins TRBV5-1 and TRBJ2-7; TRBD1 aligns across 8 bases. CDR3 size: 14 residues. V trimming: 4 bases; J trimming: 3 bases; junction bases outside the gene matches: 6. Germline loops: CDR1 SGHRS, CDR2 YFSETQ. The CDR3 sequence is CASSPGGTIYEQYF. Here the CDR3 DNA reads TGCGCCAGCAGCCCAGGGGGCACCATCTACGAGCAGTACTTC. Supplemented by reference TRBV5-1 and TRBJ2-7, the full variable domain reads KAGVTQTPRYLIKTRGQQVTLSCSPISGHRSVSWYQQTPGQGLQFLFEYFSETQRNKGNFPGRFSGRQFSNSRSEMNVSTLELGDSALYLCASSPGGTIYEQYFGPGTRLTVT.

The chain combines TRBV1 with TRBJ1-2. TRBV1 is an annotated pseudogene. The length of the CDR3 is 13 residues. The CDR3 coding sequence is TGCACCAGCAGTGGGGTGGAAGGGAATGGCTACACCTTC. This sequence encodes CTSSGVEGNGYTF.

The sample holds a few counts of this clone. The chain has TRBV12-5 and TRBJ2-3; D is undetermined. Trimming took off 2 bases at V and 6 bases at J, with 3 bases between the two ends. The CDR3 has 11 amino acids. In germline, CDR1 is LGHNT, CDR2 FRNRAP. The chain's CDR3 is CASGLQDTQYF. In nucleotides, the CDR3 is TGTGCTAGTGGTTTGCAGGATACGCAGTATTTT.

The chain recombines TRBV7-9 with TRBJ1-1, with D unresolved. Germline V lookup: CDR1 SEHNR, CDR2 FQNEAQ (reference sequence). Trimming pared 1 base from V and 1 base from J, leaving 4 bases between. This CDR3 spans 13 amino acids. CDR3 nucleotide sequence: TGTGCCAGCAGCTTAGAAGGGAACACTGAAGCTTTCTTT. The encoded protein is CASSLEGNTEAFF.

The chain recombines TRBV5-1 with TRBJ2-7; TRBD1 or TRBD2 may be the D gene (5 bases each). V lost 3 bases to trimming and J lost 4 bases, with 17 bases between them. The CDR3 contains 15 residues. Germline CDR1 is SGHRS and CDR2 is YFSETQ. This CDR3 reads CASSSAGTALYEQYF. The CDR3 DNA reads TGCGCCAGCAGCTCCGCCGGGACGGCTTTGTACGAGCAGTACTTC. Combining the CDR3 with reference TRBV5-1 and TRBJ2-7 gives the whole variable domain KAGVTQTPRYLIKTRGQQVTLSCSPISGHRSVSWYQQTPGQGLQFLFEYFSETQRNKGNFPGRFSGRQFSNSRSEMNVSTLELGDSALYLCASSSAGTALYEQYFGPGTRLTVT.